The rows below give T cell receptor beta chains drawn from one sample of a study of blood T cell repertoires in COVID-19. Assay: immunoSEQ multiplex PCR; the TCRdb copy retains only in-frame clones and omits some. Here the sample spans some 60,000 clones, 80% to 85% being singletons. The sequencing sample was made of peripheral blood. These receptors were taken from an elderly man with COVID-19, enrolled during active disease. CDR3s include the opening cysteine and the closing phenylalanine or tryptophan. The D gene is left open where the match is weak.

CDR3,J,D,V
CASSSWGSNTEAFF,TRBJ1-1,.,TRBV7-9
CASSVAGRRNTEAFF,TRBJ1-1,.,TRBV9
CAWSVQDTDTQYF,TRBJ2-3,.,TRBV30
CASSLVTGQETQYF,TRBJ2-5,.,TRBV13
CASSFEGNYGYTF,TRBJ1-2,.,TRBV5-5
CASSVDPQGGRVNQPQHF,TRBJ1-5,.,TRBV9
CASSLELGSSYEQYF,TRBJ2-7,.,TRBV5-1
CASNSDGVTEAFF,TRBJ1-1,.,TRBV2
CASSPPTGVRHNEQFF,TRBJ2-1,TRBD1,TRBV18
CASSEWAGAGNQPQHF,TRBJ1-5,.,TRBV2
CSVEEVQEDTQYF,TRBJ2-3,.,TRBV29-1
CASSTPLNRMETQYF,TRBJ2-5,.,TRBV6-5
CASTSTAENTEAFF,TRBJ1-1,.,TRBV19
CASSLRTGGVTNEKLFF,TRBJ1-4,TRBD1,TRBV7-2
CASSPGTAGNTEAFF,TRBJ1-1,TRBD1,TRBV3-1/TRBV3-2
CASSLGGATQETQYF,TRBJ2-5,TRBD2,TRBV6-5
CASSYGSGSYEQYF,TRBJ2-7,TRBD2,TRBV6-2/TRBV6-3
CARDAGGRAQYF,TRBJ2-5,TRBD2,TRBV30
CASSQDGSRIETQYF,TRBJ2-5,.,TRBV4-3
CASSRRTSNYGYTF,TRBJ1-2,.,TRBV4-1
CAWSRDSLNEQFF,TRBJ2-1,TRBD1,TRBV30
CASSLTGGYGYTF,TRBJ1-2,TRBD1,TRBV7-9
CATSEGGAKNIQYF,TRBJ2-4,.,TRBV15
CASSSQAILAVNTEAFF,TRBJ1-1,.,TRBV27
CASSQGGQPQHF,TRBJ1-5,.,TRBV3-1/TRBV3-2
CASSPGRGGSNQPQHF,TRBJ1-5,.,TRBV7-9
CASSLVVGGFQPQHF,TRBJ1-5,.,TRBV7-2
CASRPRGGTEAFF,TRBJ1-1,.,TRBV27
CSASLPNRGRNGYTF,TRBJ1-2,TRBD1,TRBV20-1
CASSLQETQYF,TRBJ2-5,.,TRBV18
CASSSQVGDSPLHF,TRBJ1-6,.,TRBV5-6
CASSQSGTDTDTQYF,TRBJ2-3,TRBD1,TRBV4-1
CASSQSMRGEQFF,TRBJ2-1,.,TRBV16
CASSASAQETQYF,TRBJ2-5,.,TRBV10-1
CASSYLGDSTSRGYTF,TRBJ1-2,TRBD1,TRBV19
CASSPEGVYGYTF,TRBJ1-2,.,TRBV7-2
CASSFRTEAFF,TRBJ1-1,.,TRBV12-3/TRBV12-4
CASSRDRPPYNSPLHF,TRBJ1-6,TRBD1,TRBV5-4
CATASVAGGTDTQYF,TRBJ2-3,TRBD2,TRBV19
CASSLAGTSTDTQYF,TRBJ2-3,.,TRBV27
CASSLASRTGTDTQYF,TRBJ2-3,TRBD1,TRBV5-1
CASSVGGTVNYGYTF,TRBJ1-2,TRBD1,TRBV9
CASSPPGSSTEAFF,TRBJ1-1,.,TRBV6-6
CAWSPGTPYEQYF,TRBJ2-7,.,TRBV30
CASSSSTPGLFGYTF,TRBJ1-2,.,TRBV28
CASSAAQARSSYEQYF,TRBJ2-7,.,TRBV5-4
CATSNLAGGLNEQFF,TRBJ2-1,TRBD2,TRBV15
CASSGRTGGAEAFF,TRBJ1-1,TRBD1,TRBV19
CAIRPGLLRATNEKLFF,TRBJ1-4,.,TRBV10-3
CAWDRTVQETQYF,TRBJ2-5,.,TRBV30
CASSDRAGEQYF,TRBJ2-7,.,TRBV2
CASRGGSGSTGELFF,TRBJ2-2,TRBD2,TRBV7-9
CASSLLAGGIGEQFF,TRBJ2-1,TRBD2,TRBV7-9
CASSAESGRSTDTQYF,TRBJ2-3,TRBD2,TRBV6-2/TRBV6-3
CASSSEDITDGYTF,TRBJ1-2,.,TRBV7-9
CASSQDPKGGGRTEAFF,TRBJ1-1,TRBD1,TRBV4-1
CASSGEQGYTGELFF,TRBJ2-2,.,TRBV19
CSASQGTNSYEQYF,TRBJ2-7,.,TRBV20-1
CASSYRGPNSGNTIYF,TRBJ1-3,.,TRBV6-5